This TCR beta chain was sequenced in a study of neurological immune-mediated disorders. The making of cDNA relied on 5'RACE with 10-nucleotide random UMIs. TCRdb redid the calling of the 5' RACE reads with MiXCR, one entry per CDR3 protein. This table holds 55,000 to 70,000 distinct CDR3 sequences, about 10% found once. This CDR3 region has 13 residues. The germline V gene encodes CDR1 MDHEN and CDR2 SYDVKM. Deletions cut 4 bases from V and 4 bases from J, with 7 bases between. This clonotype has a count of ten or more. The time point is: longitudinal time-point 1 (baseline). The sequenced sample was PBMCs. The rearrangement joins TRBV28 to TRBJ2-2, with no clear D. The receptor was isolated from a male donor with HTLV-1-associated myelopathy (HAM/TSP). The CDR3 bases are TGTGCCAGCAGTTCCTGGGTCACCGGGGAGCTGTTTTTT. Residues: CASSSWVTGELFF.